This T cell receptor beta chain is drawn from a study of shared clonotypes between healthy human individuals. A remark on this clone: Antigen: not known.

Trimming removed 4 bases at V and 3 bases at J, with 7 bases between. The CDR3 has 12 residues. In germline, CDR1 is SGHAT, CDR2 FQNNGV. Assay used: immunoSEQ multiplex PCR; TCRdb lists only in-frame clones, some missing. Of 70,000 to 95,000 clones detected, over 55% appear once; the ten largest clones hold approximately 56%. Notes on the study in general: Sequencing of the sorted subsets was shown by rarefaction to be incomplete despite large depth.

Sequencing was done on a sample of memory CD8+ T cells sorted from blood. Indicated subset: CD45RO+ cells pooled with CCR7-negative TemRA cells. This chain connects TRBV11-2 to TRBJ2-7; D not resolved. The TCR comes from a man aged 25 to 45 in good health. CDR3 protein: CASSYPGYEQYF. The CDR3 bases are TGTGCCAGCAGCTATCCGGGCTACGAGCAGTACTTC.